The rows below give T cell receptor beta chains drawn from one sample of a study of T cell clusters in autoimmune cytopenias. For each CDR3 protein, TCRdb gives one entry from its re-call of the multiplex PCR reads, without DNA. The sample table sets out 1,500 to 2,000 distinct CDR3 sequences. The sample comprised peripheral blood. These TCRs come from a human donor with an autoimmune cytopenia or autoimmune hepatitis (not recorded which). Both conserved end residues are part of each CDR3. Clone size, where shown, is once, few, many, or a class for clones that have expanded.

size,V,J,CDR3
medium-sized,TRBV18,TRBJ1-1,CASSLDTEAFF
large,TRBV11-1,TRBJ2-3,CASSLWRGDTQYF
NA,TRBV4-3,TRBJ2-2,CASSQEDLAGTGELFF
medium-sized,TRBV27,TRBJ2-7,CASSLFRGKDYEQYF
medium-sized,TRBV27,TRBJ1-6,CASSSRDRNSPLHF
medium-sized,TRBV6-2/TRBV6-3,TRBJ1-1,CASTSVVGTEAFF
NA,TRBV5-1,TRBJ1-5,CASSLGQGASPQHF
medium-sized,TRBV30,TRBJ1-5,CAWSRGGQPQHF
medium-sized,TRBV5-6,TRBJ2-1,CASSLVGQSGPWSSYNEQFF
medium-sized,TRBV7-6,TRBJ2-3,CASSVGLAGGSLRFDTQYF
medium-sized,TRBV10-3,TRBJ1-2,CAISEFGGSDYGYTF
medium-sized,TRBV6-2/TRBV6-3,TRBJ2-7,CASSYRGERYEQYF
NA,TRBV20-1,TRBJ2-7,CSARLPGGAPRRRQYF
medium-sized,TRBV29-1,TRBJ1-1,CSVLGGGRRAEAFF
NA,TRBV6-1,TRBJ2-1,CASSAPGLAGKVEQFF
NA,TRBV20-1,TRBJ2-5,CSAGGPTGALQETQYF
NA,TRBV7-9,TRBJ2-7,CASTPRDSEIDEQYF
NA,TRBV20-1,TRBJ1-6,CSAPQALRRNSPLHF
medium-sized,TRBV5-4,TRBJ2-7,CASSPGQGPGGIYEQYF
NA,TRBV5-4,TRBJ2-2,CASTTGGNIGTGELFF
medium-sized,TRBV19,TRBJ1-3,CASSMGVREAGNTIYF
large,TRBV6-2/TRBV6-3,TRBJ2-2,CASSQQGVWELFF
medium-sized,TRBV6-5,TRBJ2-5,CAIRTGYQETQYF
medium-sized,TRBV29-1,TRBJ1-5,CSASTGPSNQPQHF
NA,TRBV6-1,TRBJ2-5,CASRQGQGKETQYF
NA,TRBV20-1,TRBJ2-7,CSAINDLAGRPAYEQYF
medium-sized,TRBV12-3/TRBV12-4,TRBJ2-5,CASREGTSEETQYF
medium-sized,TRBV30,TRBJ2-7,CAWSGWGVEQYF
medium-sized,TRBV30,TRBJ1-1,CAWSVRVDTEAFF
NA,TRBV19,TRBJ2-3,CASSLVSTDTQYF
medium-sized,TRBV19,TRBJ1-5,CASSGTTGVNQPQHF
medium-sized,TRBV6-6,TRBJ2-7,CATAQGAGYEQYF
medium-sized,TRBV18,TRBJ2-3,CASSPIQGLGGTDTQYF
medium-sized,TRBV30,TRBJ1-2,CALGPNYGYTF
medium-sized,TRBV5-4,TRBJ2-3,CASSLIEGTDTQYF
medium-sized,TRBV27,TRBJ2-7,CASSLARSSYEQYF
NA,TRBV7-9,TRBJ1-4,CASSPGTGGPPNEKLFF
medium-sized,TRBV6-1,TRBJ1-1,CASSREPDTEAFF
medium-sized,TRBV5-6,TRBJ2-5,CASSFVQETQYF
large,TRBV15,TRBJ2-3,CATSIRPGRGADTQYF
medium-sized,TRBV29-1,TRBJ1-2,CSVLWASNYGYTF
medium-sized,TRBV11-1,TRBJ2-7,CASSPDRGEQYF
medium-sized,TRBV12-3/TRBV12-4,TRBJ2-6,CASTPRDSGANVLTF
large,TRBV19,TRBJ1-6,CASSIDPWASPLHF
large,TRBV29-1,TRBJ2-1,CSVDRQGKEQFF
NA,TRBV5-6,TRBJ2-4,CASSLLTGVQLNIQYF
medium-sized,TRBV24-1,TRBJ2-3,CATSDHDIETDTQYF